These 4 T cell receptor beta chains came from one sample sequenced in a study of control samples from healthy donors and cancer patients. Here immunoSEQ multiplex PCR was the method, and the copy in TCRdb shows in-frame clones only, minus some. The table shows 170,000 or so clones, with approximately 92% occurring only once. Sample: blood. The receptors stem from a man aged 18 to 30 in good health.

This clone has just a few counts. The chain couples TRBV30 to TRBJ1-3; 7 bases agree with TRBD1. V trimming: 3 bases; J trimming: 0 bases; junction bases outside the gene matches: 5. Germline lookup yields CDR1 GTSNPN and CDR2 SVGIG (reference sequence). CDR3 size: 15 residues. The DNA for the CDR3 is TGTGCCTGGAGAGAAGGGACAGTCTCTGGAAACACCATATATTTT. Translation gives CAWREGTVSGNTIYF.

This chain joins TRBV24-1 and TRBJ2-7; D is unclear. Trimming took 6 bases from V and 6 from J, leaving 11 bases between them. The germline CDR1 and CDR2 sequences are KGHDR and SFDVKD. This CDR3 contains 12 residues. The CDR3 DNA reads TGTGCCACCAGTAGAGGTGTGGGCGAGCAGTACTTC. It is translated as CATSRGVGEQYF.

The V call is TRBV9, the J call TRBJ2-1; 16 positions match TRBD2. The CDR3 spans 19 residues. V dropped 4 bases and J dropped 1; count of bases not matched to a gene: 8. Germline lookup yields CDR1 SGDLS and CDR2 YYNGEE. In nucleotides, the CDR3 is TGTGCCAGCAGCCTCGAAAGGGGACTAGCGGGGGGGTCCTACAATGAGCAGTTCTTC. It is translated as CASSLERGLAGGSYNEQFF.

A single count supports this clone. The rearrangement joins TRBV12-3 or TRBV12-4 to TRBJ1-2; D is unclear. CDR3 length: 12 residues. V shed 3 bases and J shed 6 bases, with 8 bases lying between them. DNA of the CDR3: TGTGCCAGCAGTTTGTTGTATAATGGCTACACCTTC. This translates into CASSLLYNGYTF.